The 10 T cell receptor beta chains presented below share a single source sample, sequenced in a study of neoadjuvant anti-PD-1 for oral cavity cancer. As to time point: after neoadjuvant nivolumab, at surgical resection. Data came from immunoSEQ multiplex PCR; TCRdb stores just in-frame clones and leaves some out. The sample lists about 68,000 clones; around 83% were seen once. Sequenced here: PBMCs, sampled after nivolumab (anti-PD-1) treatment. These receptors all come from a person between 40 and 80 years old with oral cavity squamous cell carcinoma.

The chain has TRBV10-3 and TRBJ1-2; D unclear. The CDR3 has 14 amino acids. Between the trimmed V and J ends, which lost 7 bases and 4 bases, there was a span of 16 bases. The germline V gene encodes CDR1 ENHRY and CDR2 SYGVKD. The CDR3 sequence is CAINPDGVFYGYTF. The DNA for the CDR3 is TGTGCCATCAACCCAGACGGGGTTTTCTATGGCTACACCTTC.

The chain combines TRBV2 with TRBJ2-1; 11 bases fit TRBD2. Trimming at V came to 3 bases and at J to 7 bases, leaving 8 bases not matched to a gene. In germline, CDR1 is SNHLY, CDR2 FYNNEI. This CDR3 is built from 16 residues. CDR3 protein: CASSDSGRVVVNEQFF. CDR3 DNA: TGTGCCAGCAGTGATAGCGGGAGGGTAGTAGTAAATGAGCAGTTCTTC.

The CDR3 region is CAISQDVVSTDTQYF. The DNA of the CDR3 is TGTGCCATCAGTCAGGACGTGGTTAGCACAGATACGCAGTATTTT. The rearrangement joins TRBV10-3 to TRBJ2-3; D is unclear. This CDR3 is 15 amino acids long. The V gene lost 5 bases and the J gene lost 0 bases, with 12 bases spanning the gap. CDR1 is ENHRY and CDR2 is SYGVKD in the germline V gene.

This sequence joins TRBV10-3 and TRBJ1-4; no clear D gene. V was shortened by 0 bases and J by 4 bases, with 9 bases between the two germline ends. The CDR3 totals 15 residues. CDR1 and CDR2 from the germline V gene are ENHRY and SYGVKD. In DNA, the CDR3 is TGTGCCATCAGTGAGTCGGGCGGCCTTAATGAAAAACTGTTTTTT. Encoded protein: CAISESGGLNEKLFF.

The J gene is TRBJ1-2, the V gene TRBV2; D is undetermined. CDR1 is SNHLY and CDR2 is FYNNEI in the germline V gene. The length of the CDR3 is 15 residues. V shed 0 bases and J shed 4 bases, with 12 bases lying between them. CDR3 loop: CASSEAPTDPYGYTF. CDR3 sequence (DNA): TGTGCCAGCAGTGAAGCACCCACAGATCCCTATGGCTACACCTTC.

The V gene is TRBV6-1, the J gene TRBJ1-4; possibly TRBD1 for D (6 bases). Looked up from germline, CDR1 is MNHNS and CDR2 is SASEGT. Trimming removed 6 bases from V and 6 bases from J, with 11 bases in between. The CDR3 is 13 amino acids. CDR3 in DNA: TGTGCCAGCAGGAATAACAGGGATGAAAAACTGTTTTTT. Translated: CASRNNRDEKLFF.

The chain uses TRBV7-9 and TRBJ2-7; D might be TRBD1 (5 bases). V was pared by 4 bases and J by 6 bases, with 10 bases between. This CDR3 has 12 amino acids. Germline values: CDR1 SEHNR, CDR2 FQNEAQ (reference sequence). CDR3: CASSSQGFEQYF. The CDR3 DNA sequence: TGTGCCAGCAGCTCCCAGGGTTTCGAGCAGTACTTC.

This clone was counted between two and nine times. The rearrangement joins TRBV6-1 to TRBJ2-4, with D possibly being TRBD2 (5 bases). V lost 8 bases and J 8 bases, leaving 25 bases between the germline ends. The CDR3 loop spans 16 amino acids. Per germline, CDR1 MNHNS and CDR2 SASEGT. DNA of the CDR3: TGTGCCAGCCGTGGCTCCGATCTCGGGGTGAGGCACATTCAGTACTTC. It codes for CASRGSDLGVRHIQYF.

The V gene is TRBV27, the J gene TRBJ1-5; D is unclear. Germline values: CDR1 MNHEY, CDR2 SMNVEV (reference sequence). Deletions cut 2 bases from V and 5 bases from J, with 7 bases between. CDR3 length: 13 residues. Here the CDR3 reads CASSLARHQPQHF. The CDR3 DNA is TGTGCCAGCAGTTTAGCCCGGCATCAGCCCCAGCATTTT.

This sequence joins TRBV29-1 and TRBJ2-3, with TRBD2 matching over 7 bases. The CDR3 consists of 12 residues. CDR1 SQVTM and CDR2 ANQGSEA come from the germline V gene. J gave up 6 bases and V 4 bases, and 4 bases lay outside the gene matches. CDR3 DNA: TGCAGCGTTGGGGGGGGGAAGGATACGCAGTATTTT. It codes for CSVGGGKDTQYF.